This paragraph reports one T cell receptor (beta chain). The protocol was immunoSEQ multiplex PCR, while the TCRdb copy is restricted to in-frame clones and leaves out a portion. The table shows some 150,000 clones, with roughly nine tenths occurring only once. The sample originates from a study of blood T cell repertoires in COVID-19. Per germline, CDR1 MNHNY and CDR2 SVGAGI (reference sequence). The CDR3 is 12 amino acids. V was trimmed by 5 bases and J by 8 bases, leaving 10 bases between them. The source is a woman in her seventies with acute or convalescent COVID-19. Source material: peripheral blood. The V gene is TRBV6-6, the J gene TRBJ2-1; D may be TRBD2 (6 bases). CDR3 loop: CASSPGEDEQFF. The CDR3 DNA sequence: TGTGCCAGCAGTCCGGGGGAGGATGAGCAGTTCTTC.